The 17 T cell receptor beta chains given below trace back to one sample, sequenced in a study of blood T cell repertoires in COVID-19. This table comes from immunoSEQ multiplex PCR, and its TCRdb copy is limited to in-frame clones, with some not included. The table has about 200,000 clones, about 80% seen once. The specimen sequenced was peripheral blood. The receptors here all came from a human donor with acute or convalescent COVID-19. The donor label of this sample is uncertain.

The V and J genes are TRBV28 and TRBJ1-2; TRBD1 aligns across 7 bases. The CDR3 has 15 amino acids. J was trimmed by 1 base and V by 5 bases; bases with no gene match: 7. Germline lookup yields CDR1 MDHEN and CDR2 SYDVKM. CDR3 sequence reads: CASSRGDRFNYGYTF. In DNA, the CDR3 is TGTGCCAGCAGTCGAGGGGACAGATTTAACTATGGCTACACCTTC.

The chain employs TRBV7-2 and TRBJ2-7; 7 bases match TRBD2. In germline, CDR1 is SGHTA, CDR2 FQGNSA. The CDR3 is 16 amino acids. Trimming removed 3 bases from V and 2 bases from J; junction bases left unmatched: 10. The CDR3 DNA reads TGTGCCAGCAGCTTGTACGGGGGGAGTGGGGCCTACGAGCAGTACTTC. It specifies CASSLYGGSGAYEQYF.

The chain links TRBV18 to TRBJ1-1; 7 bases align to TRBD1. This CDR3 region has 14 residues. V was pared by 6 bases and J by 2 bases, with 6 bases of the junction left unmatched. Looked up from germline, CDR1 is KGHSH and CDR2 is LQKENI. This chain's CDR3 is CASSLGTVNTEAFF. DNA of the CDR3: TGTGCCAGCTCCTTGGGGACAGTCAACACTGAAGCTTTCTTT.

The rearrangement joins TRBV18 to TRBJ1-6, with 10 bases fitting TRBD1. CDR3 length: 14 amino acids. After removal of 3 bases from V and 14 bases from J, the junction contained 7 bases not matched to a gene. Per germline, CDR1 KGHSH and CDR2 LQKENI. DNA of the CDR3: TGTGCCAGCTCACCGACAGGGGGCACGGATTCCCTCCACTTT. Encoded protein: CASSPTGGTDSLHF.

The rearrangement links TRBV11-1 to TRBJ2-1; TRBD1 matches at 7 bases. CDR1 and CDR2 from the germline V gene are SGHAT and FQDESV (reference sequence). CDR3 size: 16 residues. J was trimmed by 4 bases and V by 1 base; bases with no gene match: 7. CDR3 residues: CASSLVTGVVYNEQFF. In DNA form, the CDR3 reads TGTGCCAGCAGCTTAGTCACAGGGGTGGTGTACAATGAGCAGTTCTTC.

The V and J genes are TRBV7-3 and TRBJ2-2, with TRBD1 identical over 8 bases. J lost 3 bases, V lost 1 base, and 7 bases had no gene match. Germline CDR1 SGHTA, CDR2 FQGTGA. CDR3 size: 17 residues. CDR3 amino acids: CASSLSRTGRDTGELFF. The DNA for the CDR3 is TGTGCCAGCAGCTTAAGCCGGACAGGGAGAGACACCGGGGAGCTGTTTTTT. Variable domain in full (rest from reference TRBV7-3 and TRBJ2-2): GAGVSQTPSNKVTEKGKYVELRCDPISGHTALYWYRQSLGQGPEFLIYFQGTGAADDSGLPNDRFFAVRPEGSVSTLKIQRTERGDSAVYLCASSLSRTGRDTGELFFGEGSRLTVL.

The CDR3 sequence is CASSPTSGQGSHEQYF. CDR3 nucleotides: TGTGCCAGCTCACCAACCTCGGGACAGGGATCCCACGAGCAGTACTTC. The chain combines TRBV18 with TRBJ2-7; 9 nucleotides line up with TRBD1. V trimming: 2 bases; J trimming: 5 bases; junction bases outside the gene matches: 10. This CDR3 spans 16 amino acids. CDR1 is KGHSH, CDR2 LQKENI, per germline.

This clone was observed many times. The chain links TRBV10-3 to TRBJ2-7, with D unresolved. V lost 3 bases and J lost 2, with 14 bases in between. The CDR3 spans 15 residues. Germline loops: CDR1 ENHRY, CDR2 SYGVKD. This CDR3 reads CAISEVAQPPYEQYF. In DNA form, the CDR3 reads TGTGCCATCAGTGAAGTGGCACAGCCTCCCTACGAGCAGTACTTC.

This chain uses TRBV19 with TRBJ1-1, with 9 nucleotides matching TRBD1. Trimming cost V 7 bases and J 5 bases; bases outside gene matches: 11. The CDR3 is 15 residues long. In germline, CDR1 is LNHDA, CDR2 SQIVND (reference sequence). The CDR3 is CASKWGQGSETEAFF. CDR3 DNA sequence: TGTGCCAGTAAATGGGGACAGGGTTCTGAAACTGAAGCTTTCTTT. The full variable domain, completed using reference TRBV19 and TRBJ1-1, is DGGITQSPKYLFRKEGQNVTLSCEQNLNHDAMYWYRQDPGQGLRLIYYSQIVNDFQKGDIAEGYSVSREKKESFPLTVTSAQKNPTAFYLCASKWGQGSETEAFFGQGTRLTVV.

The chain joins TRBV5-4 to TRBJ2-2, with D perhaps TRBD1 (6 bases). There are 15 residues in the CDR3. V was shortened by 3 bases and J by 6 bases, with 15 bases between the two germline ends. Germline V gives CDR1 SGHNT, CDR2 YYREEE (reference sequence). The CDR3 sequence is CASSSKQGIAGELFF. CDR3 bases: TGTGCCAGCAGCTCAAAACAGGGTATCGCCGGGGAGCTGTTTTTT.

This rearrangement joins TRBV2 to TRBJ2-2; D is unresolved. V lost 3 bases to trimming and J lost 8 bases, with 7 bases between them. The CDR3 is 12 amino acids. Germline V gene sequence: CDR1 SNHLY, CDR2 FYNNEI. The CDR3 region is CASSESRGELFF. The DNA for the CDR3 is TGTGCCAGCAGTGAGTCCAGGGGGGAGCTGTTTTTT.

The chain couples TRBV25-1 to TRBJ1-2; TRBD1 matches 10 bases. V shed 4 bases and J 5 bases; nucleotides not matched to a gene: 4. Germline lookup yields CDR1 MGHDK and CDR2 SYGVNS. The CDR3 covers 14 residues. The CDR3 nucleotides read TGTGCCAGCAGTGGACAGGGGGCTGGGTATGGCTACACCTTC. Translation: CASSGQGAGYGYTF.

This clone appeared once. The chain joins TRBV5-1 to TRBJ2-7; 9 bases line up with TRBD2. After removal of 0 bases from V and 1 base from J, the junction contained 2 bases not matched to a gene. From germline, CDR1 is SGHRS and CDR2 YFSETQ. The CDR3 length is 15 residues. The CDR3 reads CASSLGLAASYEQYF. CDR3 DNA sequence: TGCGCCAGCAGCTTGGGACTAGCGGCGTCCTACGAGCAGTACTTC.

This clone was seen only once. The V gene is TRBV11-2, the J gene TRBJ1-2, with D possibly TRBD1 on 6 matching bases. Germline V lookup: CDR1 SGHAT, CDR2 FQNNGV. This CDR3 is built from 12 residues. Trimming removed 5 bases from V and 7 bases from J, with 11 bases in between. The CDR3 DNA reads TGTGCCAGCAGCACACAGGGCTTTGGCTACACCTTC. It codes for CASSTQGFGYTF.

As regards this clone: A single base is all that separates this from a far larger clone, so a read error is likely. This chain connects TRBV11-2 to TRBJ2-1, with a tentative D call TRBD2 (6 bases). The CDR3 is made up of 13 amino acids. Germline V CDR1 and CDR2: SGHAT, FQNNGV. Trimming pared 1 base from V and 6 bases from J, leaving 7 bases between. CDR3 loop: CASSLVGGNEQFF. In DNA, the CDR3 is TGTGCCAGCAGCTTAGTGGGGGGCAATGAGCAGTTCTTC.

V usage is TRBV28 and J usage is TRBJ1-6; 10 nucleotides match TRBD1. Trimming took 6 bases from V and 9 from J; bases not matched to a gene: 2. The CDR3 is made up of 13 amino acids. Germline V CDR1 and CDR2: MDHEN, SYDVKM. This chain's CDR3 is CASSGQGVSPLHF. The CDR3 DNA reads TGTGCCAGCAGCGGACAGGGGGTTTCACCCCTCCACTTT.

The chain has TRBV7-8 and TRBJ1-4; tentatively, D is TRBD1 (6 bases). The CDR3 loop spans 15 amino acids. Trimming shortened V by 5 bases and J by 5 bases, and 15 bases separated the two germline ends. The V gene's germline CDR1 is SGHVS and CDR2 FQNEAQ. CDR3 in DNA: TGTGCCAGCAGCCCCCAGACAGGTTTAAATGAAAAACTGTTTTTT. Residues: CASSPQTGLNEKLFF.